The 21 T cell receptor beta chains below were found in one sample sequenced in a study of PD-L1 blockade in urothelial cancer. TCRdb keeps only in-frame clones here, not all; method: immunoSEQ multiplex PCR. The repertoire holds about 71,000 clones, with 70% to 90% as singletons. Sequenced material: PBMCs, taken around atezolizumab (anti-PD-L1) treatment. These receptors were taken from a man between 60 and 75 years old with urothelial cancer.

V gene TRBV18 combines with J gene TRBJ1-5, with 8 bases aligning to TRBD1. There are 14 residues in the CDR3. CDR1 and CDR2 from the germline V gene are KGHSH and LQKENI. Trimming removed 6 bases from V and 7 bases from J; junction bases left unmatched: 8. CDR3: CASSPGQGGQPQHF. For the CDR3, the DNA is TGTGCCAGCTCCCCCGGACAGGGAGGGCAGCCCCAGCATTTT.

This sequence joins TRBV28 and TRBJ2-2; 7 nucleotides match TRBD2. Germline V gene lookup returns CDR1 MDHEN and CDR2 SYDVKM. This CDR3 is 16 amino acids long. Unmatched junction bases numbered 6, after V lost 2 bases and J lost 3 bases. The CDR3 is CASSLAGRADTGELFF. The CDR3 nucleotides are TGTGCCAGCAGTTTAGCGGGGAGGGCTGACACCGGGGAGCTGTTTTTT.

The V call is TRBV5-1, the J call TRBJ2-3, with 10 bases identical to TRBD2. The CDR3 runs 16 residues. The J segment lost 7 bases and the V segment lost 5 bases, leaving 13 bases of the junction unmatched. Germline V gene data show CDR1 as SGHRS and CDR2 as YFSETQ. The CDR3 region is CASREPGSGGLNTQYF. Written as DNA, the CDR3 is TGCGCCAGCAGGGAACCGGGTAGCGGGGGGCTTAATACGCAGTATTTT.

This chain connects TRBV19 to TRBJ2-2; 7 bases map to TRBD2. V dropped 1 base and J dropped 6; count of bases not matched to a gene: 2. CDR3 length equals 14 residues. The V gene's germline CDR1 is LNHDA and CDR2 SQIVND (reference sequence). The CDR3 DNA reads as TGTGCCAGTAGTATAGGAGGACTAGCCGGGGAGCTGTTTTTT. Translated, it gives CASSIGGLAGELFF.

The rearrangement links TRBV6-1 to TRBJ2-6; D may be TRBD2 (7 bases). The V gene's germline CDR1 is MNHNS and CDR2 SASEGT. The CDR3 is made up of 19 amino acids. Trimming took 3 bases from V and 0 from J, leaving 18 bases between them. The DNA for the CDR3 is TGTGCCAGCAGTGAGGTTCGAGGGGGGGCCAGCTCTGGGGCCAACGTCCTGACTTTC. Its protein product is CASSEVRGGASSGANVLTF.

This clone was counted between two and nine times. This sequence joins TRBV7-8 and TRBJ1-3; possible D gene TRBD1, 6 bases. This CDR3 contains 16 residues. Between the trimmed V and J ends, which lost 5 bases and 2 bases, there was a span of 16 bases. Germline V gene sequence: CDR1 SGHVS, CDR2 FQNEAQ. The CDR3 sequence: CASSRQRTDPGNTIYF. DNA of the CDR3: TGTGCCAGCAGCCGACAGAGGACAGACCCTGGAAACACCATATATTTT.

J is TRBJ1-2 and V is TRBV11-2, with 8 bases fitting TRBD1. Trimming at V came to 0 bases and at J to 3 bases, leaving 3 bases not matched to a gene. CDR1 is SGHAT and CDR2 is FQNNGV in the germline V gene. CDR3 length: 15 amino acids. CDR3 loop: CASSLESGGDYGYTF. The DNA for the CDR3 is TGTGCCAGCAGCTTAGAGTCAGGGGGCGACTATGGCTACACCTTC.

In this sample, this clone turned up once. This chain uses TRBV6-1 with TRBJ1-1; D call uncertain. CDR1 MNHNS and CDR2 SASEGT come from the germline V gene. The CDR3 loop spans 13 amino acids. V was clipped by 0 bases and J by 6 bases, with 8 bases between them. CDR3 region: CASSEAPTAEAFF. The DNA for the CDR3 is TGTGCCAGCAGTGAAGCGCCAACGGCTGAAGCTTTCTTT.

The V call is TRBV27, the J call TRBJ2-7; D perhaps matches TRBD1 (7 bases). The germline V gene has CDR1 MNHEY and CDR2 SMNVEV (reference sequence). V was trimmed by 3 bases and J by 7 bases, leaving 22 bases between them. The CDR3 is 16 amino acids. The CDR3 here is CASSFTVSQGGREQYF. In DNA, the CDR3 is TGTGCCAGCAGTTTCACCGTTTCTCAGGGGGGTCGTGAGCAGTACTTC.

This clone was observed a few times. The rearrangement joins TRBV30 to TRBJ2-5; TRBD1 matches 9 bases. The CDR3 contains 13 residues. Trimming at V came to 2 bases and at J to 5 bases, leaving 3 bases not matched to a gene. Per the germline V gene, CDR1 is GTSNPN and CDR2 is SVGIG (reference sequence). CDR3 DNA sequence: TGTGCCTGGAGTTTGGGACAGGGTGAGACCCAGTACTTC. This gives the protein CAWSLGQGETQYF. Full variable domain (remainder filled in from reference TRBV30 and TRBJ2-5): SQTIHQWPATLVQPVGSPLSLECTVEGTSNPNLYWYRQAAGRGLQLLFYSVGIGQISSEVPQNLSASRPQDRQFILSSKKLLLSDSGFYLCAWSLGQGETQYFGPGTRLLVL.

The chain is built from TRBV5-1 and TRBJ1-3, with D unclear. The V end lost 0 bases, the J end lost 0 bases, and 10 bases lay between the germline ends. Looked up from germline, CDR1 is SGHRS and CDR2 is YFSETQ. The CDR3 contains 16 residues. In DNA, the CDR3 is TGCGCCAGCAGCTTGGCTCCAGGAAGCTCTGGAAACACCATATATTTT. Protein product: CASSLAPGSSGNTIYF.

This clone was picked up a small number of times. This chain uses TRBV29-1 with TRBJ2-5, with TRBD1 matching 8 bases. Trimming at V came to 0 bases and at J to 2 bases, leaving 5 bases not matched to a gene. The CDR3 consists of 15 residues. From germline, CDR1 is SQVTM and CDR2 ANQGSEA. The CDR3 DNA is TGCAGCGTTGAAGATCTTACAGGGGGGCAAGAGACCCAGTACTTC. Protein: CSVEDLTGGQETQYF.

The genes are TRBV18 and TRBJ1-3; TRBD1 agrees at 8 bases. Germline V lookup: CDR1 KGHSH, CDR2 LQKENI. The trim removed 3 bases at V and 1 base at J, leaving 2 bases unmatched. The CDR3 is 15 residues long. CDR3 sequence reads: CASSPTGGSGNTIYF. CDR3 nucleotide sequence: TGTGCCAGCTCACCCACAGGGGGTTCTGGAAACACCATATATTTT.

The J gene is TRBJ2-3, the V gene TRBV7-8; 10 nucleotides line up with TRBD2. The germline CDR1 and CDR2 sequences are SGHVS and FQNEAQ. The CDR3 length is 16 residues. V shed 4 bases and J 5 bases; nucleotides not matched to a gene: 9. CDR3 coding DNA: TGTGCCAGCAGCTCCACCCTAGCGGGGGCGGGAGATACGCAGTATTTT. Amino acid sequence: CASSSTLAGAGDTQYF.

This chain links TRBV18 with TRBJ1-1; 7 nucleotides align to TRBD1. This CDR3 is built from 16 residues. CDR1 is KGHSH, CDR2 LQKENI, per germline. The junction had 9 bases not matched to a gene; V was cut back by 2 bases and J by 3 bases. The CDR3 DNA reads TGTGCCAGCTCACCAATTCAGGGGGTGAAGTACACTGAAGCTTTCTTT. Translation gives CASSPIQGVKYTEAFF.

The rearrangement joins TRBV10-3 to TRBJ2-2; 7 bases map to TRBD1. From germline, CDR1 is ENHRY and CDR2 SYGVKD. This CDR3 is built from 15 residues. Trimming took 6 bases from V and 2 from J; bases not matched to a gene: 6. The CDR3 bases are TGTGCCATCAGGCGACAGGGCGACAACACCGGGGAGCTGTTTTTT. It translates to CAIRRQGDNTGELFF.

The chain joins TRBV9 to TRBJ2-1; 10 bases map to TRBD2. This CDR3 comprises 18 residues. V dropped 0 bases and J dropped 5; count of bases not matched to a gene: 11. Per the germline V gene, CDR1 is SGDLS and CDR2 is YYNGEE. This chain's CDR3 is CASSVAQGASGRNNEQFF. For the CDR3, the DNA is TGTGCCAGCAGCGTAGCTCAGGGGGCTAGCGGGAGAAACAATGAGCAGTTCTTC.

The V and J genes are TRBV5-5 and TRBJ1-1, with a possible D match to TRBD1 (5 bases). The CDR3 loop spans 13 amino acids. The germline V gene encodes CDR1 SGHKS and CDR2 YYEKEE (reference sequence). The V end lost 2 bases, the J end lost 6 bases, and 11 bases lay between the germline ends. The CDR3 region has the DNA TGTGCCAGCAGCTTCCGGGGGGAGCCTGAAGCTTTCTTT. This codes for CASSFRGEPEAFF. Together with reference TRBV5-5 and TRBJ1-1, the CDR3 gives the full variable domain: DAGVTQSPTHLIKTRGQQVTLRCSPISGHKSVSWYQQVLGQGPQFIFQYYEKEERGRGNFPDRFSARQFPNYSSELNVNALLLGDSALYLCASSFRGEPEAFFGQGTRLTVV.

The chain carries TRBV5-6 and TRBJ2-3; 11 bases align to TRBD2. Germline CDR1 and CDR2: SGHDT and YYEEEE. V shed 4 bases, J shed 5 bases, and the junction held 3 bases outside the gene matches. This CDR3 is built from 14 residues. CDR3 loop: CASSAGLAGDTQYF. The DNA for the CDR3 is TGTGCCAGCAGCGCCGGACTAGCGGGAGATACGCAGTATTTT.

CDR3 loop: CASSFEGENEKLFF. CDR3 nucleotides: TGCGCCAGCAGCTTCGAGGGGGAAAATGAAAAACTGTTTTTT. This chain uses TRBV5-1 with TRBJ1-4; possibly TRBD1 for D (6 bases). From germline, CDR1 is SGHRS and CDR2 YFSETQ. Trimming removed 2 bases at V and 5 bases at J, with 10 bases between. The CDR3 is 14 residues long.

This clone was counted a single time. The V and J genes are TRBV11-2 and TRBJ2-7, with a possible D match to TRBD1 (5 bases). Trimming cost V 1 base and J 5 bases, with 12 bases left between them. This CDR3 is 14 amino acids long. Germline V lookup: CDR1 SGHAT, CDR2 FQNNGV. In DNA, the CDR3 is TGTGCCAGCAGCTTAGGGGGCAGGGTAAACGAGCAGTACTTC. Translating it yields CASSLGGRVNEQYF.